This T cell receptor beta chain originates from a study of cytomegalovirus exposure and HLA in healthy donors. Concerning this clone: Its antigen is not known.

The donors gave bone marrow, and they were healthy. 13 Jbeta primers and 60 Vbeta primers were used for the PCR. Sequencing was performed with immunoSEQ multiplex PCR; in TCRdb, only in-frame clones are kept and a portion is missing. Among around 120,000 clones listed, around 80% were seen once. Study-wide results and limits: As a later analysis showed, several of the most significant clusters appeared to be linked to common viral pathogens. Among TCR beta chains, those listed as cytomegalovirus-associated numbered about 160.

Source material: PBMCs. This clonotype was sampled from a man between 45 and 60 years old in good health and CMV-seronegative.

In DNA, the CDR3 is TGTGCCAGCAGCGTAGCGGAGAGCCCATACAATGAGCAGTTCTTC. Protein product: CASSVAESPYNEQFF. V gene TRBV9 combines with J gene TRBJ2-1; D gene ambiguous. Germline V gene lookup returns CDR1 SGDLS and CDR2 YYNGEE. V gave up 0 bases and J gave up 4 bases, with 11 bases separating them. The CDR3 covers 15 residues.